A single sample gave rise to the 29 T cell receptor beta chains below, sequenced in a study of CD8 T cells in ankylosing spondylitis. Regarding the study as a whole: A TCR beta motif of eight highly homologous variants appeared characteristic of ankylosing spondylitis blood.

MiXCR, applied by TCRdb to the 5' RACE reads, yields one record per CDR3 protein. This sample yields roughly 300,000 distinct CDR3 sequences, of which approximately 8.2% are seen a single time; 14% to 15% belongs to the top ten. No antigen is known for these receptors. Sample: blood, either unsorted or a sorted T cell fraction (not recorded which). Every receptor here comes from a male donor with ankylosing spondylitis.

This clonotype has a count of ten or more. The rearrangement links TRBV30 to TRBJ2-1, with a weak D call TRBD1 (6 bases). CDR1 is GTSNPN, CDR2 SVGIG, per germline (reference sequence). CDR3 length: 12 amino acids. V lost 1 base and J lost 10, with 11 bases in between. The CDR3 spells CAWSEIRGEQFF. DNA of the CDR3: TGTGCCTGGAGTGAGATTAGGGGGGAGCAGTTCTTC.

The chain uses TRBV12-3 or TRBV12-4 and TRBJ2-3, with 7 bases fitting TRBD2. The CDR3 is 15 amino acids. After removal of 3 bases from V and 0 bases from J, the junction contained 3 bases not matched to a gene. The CDR3 nucleotides read TGTGCCAGCAGTTTTTTGCGGGGGAGCACAGATACGCAGTATTTT. It yields the protein CASSFLRGSTDTQYF.

This clonotype was recorded many times. The rearrangement joins TRBV3-1 to TRBJ1-1; D unresolved. Germline CDR1 LGHDT, CDR2 YNNKEL (reference sequence). CDR3 size: 13 residues. V shed 5 bases and J shed 5 bases, with 12 bases lying between them. DNA for the CDR3: TGTGCCAGCAGCTCAGAAAAGCGTACTGAAGCTTTCTTT. Protein sequence: CASSSEKRTEAFF.

This clonotype was recorded many times. This chain joins TRBV12-3 or TRBV12-4 and TRBJ2-5, with TRBD2 identical over 7 bases. V lost 8 bases, J lost 4 bases, and 7 bases stayed unmatched. CDR3 length: 13 residues. The CDR3 coding sequence is TGTGCCAGCCGACCTAGCGGTATAGAGACCCAGTACTTC. Amino acids: CASRPSGIETQYF.

J is TRBJ2-1 and V is TRBV28; 11 bases match TRBD2. The germline V gene encodes CDR1 MDHEN and CDR2 SYDVKM. This CDR3 has 15 residues. Losses at the gene ends were 7 bases for V and 2 bases for J; bases not matched to a gene: 4. The CDR3, as DNA: TGTGCCAGCACCCCACTAGCGGGAGCCTACAATGAGCAGTTCTTC. It encodes CASTPLAGAYNEQFF.

This clonotype was detected only a few times. The rearrangement joins TRBV4-1 to TRBJ2-1, with unresolved D. Germline CDR1 and CDR2: MGHRA and YSYEKL. Deletions cut 1 base from V and 0 bases from J, with 10 bases between. The CDR3 loop spans 16 amino acids. CDR3 region: CASSQAHLVSYNEQFF. The DNA for the CDR3 is TGCGCCAGCAGCCAAGCCCACCTCGTCTCCTACAATGAGCAGTTCTTC.

This clonotype was recorded at least ten times. The chain links TRBV16 to TRBJ1-5, with D hard to call. This CDR3 contains 12 residues. CDR1 is KGHSY, CDR2 FQNENV, per germline. V shed 3 bases and J shed 5 bases, with 5 bases lying between them. In nucleotides, the CDR3 is TGTGCCAGCAGCCAGCTATATCAGCCCCAGCATTTT. Its protein product is CASSQLYQPQHF.

This clonotype was detected only a few times. The gene calls are TRBV11-2 and TRBJ2-5, with TRBD1 identical over 7 bases. The CDR3 consists of 14 residues. Germline V gene data show CDR1 as SGHAT and CDR2 as FQNNGV. J was trimmed by 5 bases and V by 6 bases; bases with no gene match: 9. The CDR3 sequence: CASRYRGPVETQYF. The DNA of the CDR3 is TGTGCCAGCAGATACAGGGGACCGGTGGAGACCCAGTACTTC.

The gene calls are TRBV6-5 and TRBJ2-1, with D perhaps TRBD2 (6 bases). Trimming took off 0 bases at V and 0 bases at J, with 18 bases between the two ends. Germline CDR1 reads MNHEY; CDR2 reads SVGAGI. The CDR3 loop spans 19 amino acids. The CDR3 nucleotides read TGTGCCAGCAGTTACTCGATATTCGGGAGCTACCGCTCCTACAATGAGCAGTTCTTC. It is translated as CASSYSIFGSYRSYNEQFF.

The chain recombines TRBV24-1 with TRBJ2-1; 11 nucleotides line up with TRBD1. Germline CDR1 and CDR2: KGHDR and SFDVKD. J was trimmed by 5 bases and V by 6 bases; bases with no gene match: 5. This CDR3 spans 15 amino acids. The CDR3 DNA reads as TGTGCCACCAGTTCCCGGGACAGGGGGGACAATGAGCAGTTCTTC. Its protein product is CATSSRDRGDNEQFF.

The J gene is TRBJ2-1, the V gene TRBV4-2; D call uncertain. This CDR3 spans 12 amino acids. Germline CDR1 reads LGHNA; CDR2 reads YNFKEQ. V was trimmed by 0 bases and J by 12 bases, leaving 9 bases between them. CDR3: CASSQDRSLQFF. The CDR3 DNA sequence: TGTGCCAGCAGCCAAGACAGGAGCTTGCAGTTCTTC.

This clonotype was counted between two and nine times. The chain links TRBV9 to TRBJ2-2, with TRBD1 matching over 7 bases. The trim removed 3 bases at V and 0 bases at J, leaving 5 bases unmatched. Germline loops: CDR1 SGDLS, CDR2 YYNGEE. The CDR3 is 16 amino acids. This chain's CDR3 is CASSAGQPTNTGELFF. The CDR3 coding sequence is TGTGCCAGCAGCGCGGGACAGCCTACGAACACCGGGGAGCTGTTTTTT.

The chain joins TRBV20-1 to TRBJ2-1; D unresolved. The CDR3 runs 15 residues. Trimming took off 6 bases at V and 2 bases at J, with 17 bases between the two ends. Germline loops: CDR1 DFQATT, CDR2 SNEGSKA (reference sequence). The CDR3 loop is CSARSPARAYNEQFF. DNA of the CDR3: TGCAGTGCCCGATCCCCTGCTCGGGCCTACAATGAGCAGTTCTTC.

The sample holds many counts of this clonotype. V is TRBV5-1 and J is TRBJ2-5; possible D gene TRBD1, 5 bases. Germline V CDR1 and CDR2: SGHRS, YFSETQ. V was shortened by 4 bases and J by 3 bases, with 19 bases between the two germline ends. The CDR3 length is 16 residues. As DNA, the CDR3 is TGCGCCAGCAGCACCCTGCTAGGCAGGACAAAAGAGACCCAGTACTTC. This gives the protein CASSTLLGRTKETQYF.

The V gene is TRBV27, the J gene TRBJ2-2; D tentatively fits TRBD1 or TRBD2 (5 bases each). Germline-derived CDR1 and CDR2 are MNHEY and SMNVEV (reference sequence). This CDR3 is 13 amino acids long. Trimming stripped 3 bases from V and 6 bases from J, with 8 bases between. The CDR3 DNA reads as TGTGCCAGCAGTTTTGTGGGGGCCGGGGAGCTGTTTTTT. As protein: CASSFVGAGELFF.

This clonotype came up a few times. The chain couples TRBV20-1 to TRBJ2-4, with 7 bases aligning to TRBD1. V lost 1 base and J lost 3; bases outside the gene matches: 3. The germline V gene encodes CDR1 DFQATT and CDR2 SNEGSKA (reference sequence). This CDR3 comprises 14 residues. The CDR3 DNA reads as TGCAGTGCTAGAGTGGGACAGAACAAAAACATTCAGTACTTC. Its protein product is CSARVGQNKNIQYF.

This clonotype was detected a few times. The V and J genes are TRBV28 and TRBJ2-4, with a possible D match to TRBD2 (7 bases). CDR3 length equals 13 residues. Germline V CDR1 and CDR2: MDHEN, SYDVKM. With 2 bases removed from V and 14 bases from J, the gap between germline ends came to 16 bases. The CDR3 reads CASSLGVGEGEYF. CDR3 DNA sequence: TGTGCCAGCAGTTTAGGAGTCGGGGAGGGGGAGTACTTC.

This clonotype was seen only a few times. In nucleotides, the CDR3 is TGCGCCAGCAAACAGGGAGTCGAGCAGTACTTC. Its protein product is CASKQGVEQYF. The chain carries TRBV5-1 and TRBJ2-7; D may be TRBD1 (6 bases). This CDR3 contains 11 residues. The V end lost 6 bases, the J end lost 6 bases, and 10 bases lay between the germline ends. Germline CDR1 SGHRS, CDR2 YFSETQ.

This clonotype has at least ten counts. The chain combines TRBV4-2 with TRBJ2-3; 7 nucleotides align to TRBD2. This CDR3 is built from 16 residues. The V and J ends lost 0 bases and 2 bases, in that order; junction bases with no gene match: 5. Germline-derived CDR1 and CDR2 are LGHNA and YNFKEQ. DNA of the CDR3: TGTGCCAGCAGCCAAGAGGGCGGGAGTTACACAGATACGCAGTATTTT. Residues: CASSQEGGSYTDTQYF.

This clonotype was seen more than once but under ten times. The chain employs TRBV2 and TRBJ2-7, with D hard to call. This CDR3 region has 13 residues. Trimming removed 7 bases from V and 5 bases from J, with 15 bases in between. Germline CDR1 and CDR2: SNHLY and FYNNEI. CDR3: CASMNRLAHEQYF. In DNA, the CDR3 is TGTGCCAGCATGAATCGGTTAGCTCACGAGCAGTACTTC.

At least ten counts were recorded for this clonotype. The rearrangement links TRBV7-3 to TRBJ1-2; tentative D call: TRBD1 (6 bases). CDR3 length: 13 amino acids. Germline V gives CDR1 SGHTA, CDR2 FQGTGA. Trimming took 2 bases from V and 4 from J, leaving 8 bases between them. The CDR3 nucleotides are TGTGCCAGCAGCTTAGAGGGGGGCTATGGCTACACCTTC. This gives the protein CASSLEGGYGYTF.

This chain joins TRBV3-1 and TRBJ1-5; a weak D match, TRBD1 (5 bases). The germline V and J ends were trimmed by 5 bases and 10 bases, with 15 bases remaining between them. Per germline, CDR1 LGHDT and CDR2 YNNKEL (reference sequence). The CDR3 sequence is 13 residues long. The DNA for the CDR3 is TGTGCCAGCAGCAGGAACGCAGGGTTCCCCCAGCATTTT. Translated, it gives CASSRNAGFPQHF.

The rearrangement links TRBV3-1 to TRBJ2-3; D remains ambiguous. V was pared by 0 bases and J by 6 bases, with 13 bases between. The germline gives CDR1 LGHDT, CDR2 YNNKEL (reference sequence). This CDR3 spans 15 amino acids. The CDR3 region is CASSQDALGQDTQYF. In nucleotides, the CDR3 is TGTGCCAGCAGCCAAGATGCCCTTGGGCAGGATACGCAGTATTTT.

This clonotype was counted only a few times. The chain joins TRBV13 to TRBJ2-7, with 8 bases aligning to TRBD1. V shed 6 bases, J shed 5 bases, and the junction held 21 bases outside the gene matches. This CDR3 has 18 amino acids. Germline assignment: CDR1 PRHDT and CDR2 FYEKMQ (reference sequence). CDR3 coding DNA: TGTGCCAGCAGAAATTATCGTAAACAGGGGGTGAGATTGGACGAGCAGTACTTC. Protein sequence: CASRNYRKQGVRLDEQYF.

This clonotype was seen repeatedly, ten times or more. The chain has TRBV25-1 and TRBJ2-1; D uncertain. The germline CDR1 and CDR2 sequences are MGHDK and SYGVNS. This CDR3 contains 15 residues. Trimming took off 8 bases at V and 0 bases at J, with 14 bases between the two ends. The CDR3 spells CASQATRLSYNEQFF. DNA of the CDR3: TGTGCCAGCCAAGCCACGCGGCTCTCCTACAATGAGCAGTTCTTC.

This clonotype was observed a handful of times. The chain has TRBV29-1 and TRBJ1-1; D uncertain. V lost 5 bases to trimming and J lost 1 base, with 11 bases between them. The germline V gene encodes CDR1 SQVTM and CDR2 ANQGSEA. The CDR3 sequence is 13 residues long. The CDR3 region has the DNA TGCAGCGTTACCCGGGCCGCGAACACTGAAGCTTTCTTT. Protein: CSVTRAANTEAFF.

This clonotype was detected ten times or more. V and J are TRBV7-2 and TRBJ2-7, with D uncertain. The germline gives CDR1 SGHTA, CDR2 FQGNSA. The V gene lost 2 bases and the J gene lost 4 bases, with 12 bases spanning the gap. This CDR3 contains 14 residues. CDR3 region: CASSLYGYDYEQYF. CDR3 bases: TGTGCCAGCAGCTTATATGGATATGATTACGAGCAGTACTTC. The entire variable domain, with the rest obtained from reference TRBV7-2 and TRBJ2-7, is as follows: GAGVSQSPSNKVTEKGKDVELRCDPISGHTALYWYRQSLGQGLEFLIYFQGNSAPDKSGLPSDRFSAERTGGSVSTLTIQRTQQEDSAVYLCASSLYGYDYEQYFGPGTRLTVT.

To note about this clonotype: Because the CDR3's place on the DNA is in doubt, the DNA is left out and the CDR3 is given as listed by TCRdb. The chain has TRBV5-1 and TRBJ2-7; TRBD2, the table's D call, was not compared with the DNA. The germline V gene has CDR1 SGHRS and CDR2 YFSETQ. Termini included, the CDR3 measures 16 amino acids. CDR3 loop: CASSFASSSGPYEQYF.

The chain is built from TRBV12-3 or TRBV12-4 and TRBJ2-1, with 9 bases matching TRBD2. The V and J ends lost 1 base and 3 bases, in that order; junction bases with no gene match: 1. This CDR3 comprises 15 residues. CDR3 protein: CASSLVSGSYNEQFF. CDR3 nucleotides: TGTGCCAGCAGTTTAGTTAGCGGGAGCTACAATGAGCAGTTCTTC.